The clone carrying this TCR beta chain was seen only a few times. The data were obtained in a study of blood T cell repertoires in COVID-19. Study overall: Researchers got acute and convalescent COVID-19 samples from the United States, Italy and Spain. The cDNA or gDNA used as material had been derived from T cells, B-cell-depleted T cells, or PBMCs.

Trimming left V 6 bases short and J 8 bases short, with 15 bases between. The CDR3 has 12 amino acids. Germline assignment: CDR1 SQVTM and CDR2 ANQGSEA. Per the study methods: It was from reference gene primer amplification that nucleated cell counts were estimated. TCRdb keeps only in-frame clones here, not all; method: immunoSEQ multiplex PCR. That table gives V, J and clone size, and the DNA gave D and trimming. The top ten hold approximately 9.6% of the sample, which has about 240,000 clones, 70% to 85% seen once. The source material was peripheral blood. V is TRBV29-1 and J is TRBJ2-3, with D perhaps TRBD1 (6 bases). This clonotype was sampled from a woman older than 75 with acute or convalescent COVID-19. In DNA, the CDR3 is TGCAGCGTGGGGGCGAGCTCCGGTACGCAGTATTTT. This translates into CSVGASSGTQYF.